This T cell receptor (beta chain) was identified in a study of T-cell memory formation after mild COVID-19. General study findings and limits: Whereas later expanders leaned CD4+, clones contracting day 15 to 85 showed a balanced CD4/CD8 makeup. Unconfirmed was the SARS-CoV-2 specificity of second-wave clones that peaked on day 37.

This clonotype has more than one count but fewer than ten. Its specificity is unknown. TCRdb re-derived calls from the 5' RACE reads in MiXCR, one entry per CDR3 protein. The profile shows hundreds of thousands of distinct CDR3 sequences, 15% to 20% of them singletons. The clonotype was recovered from an adult woman who had mild COVID-19 (a few samples of this study predate the infection). Cell type and time point are not known. The sequenced material came from PBMCs or a T cell subset sorted from them (not recorded which).

The chain's CDR3 is CASSGPSGVETQYF. CDR3 nucleotide sequence: TGCGCCAGCAGTGGGCCTAGCGGGGTTGAGACCCAGTACTTC. The genes are TRBV10-2 and TRBJ2-5; 9 bases agree with TRBD2. CDR1 WSHSY and CDR2 SAAADI come from the germline V gene. This CDR3 comprises 14 residues. With 4 bases clipped from V and 5 bases from J, the junction kept 5 bases outside the gene matches.